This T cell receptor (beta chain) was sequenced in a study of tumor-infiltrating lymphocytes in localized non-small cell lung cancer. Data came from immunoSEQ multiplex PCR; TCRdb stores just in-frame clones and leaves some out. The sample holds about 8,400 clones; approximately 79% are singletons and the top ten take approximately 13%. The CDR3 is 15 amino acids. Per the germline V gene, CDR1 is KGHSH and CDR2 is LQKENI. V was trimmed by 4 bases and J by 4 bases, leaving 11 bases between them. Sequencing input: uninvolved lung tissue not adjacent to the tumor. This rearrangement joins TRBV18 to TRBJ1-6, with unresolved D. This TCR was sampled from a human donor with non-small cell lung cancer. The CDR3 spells CASSQWRAYNSPLHF. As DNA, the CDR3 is TGTGCCAGCTCACAGTGGAGGGCATATAATTCACCCCTCCACTTT.